The 28 T cell receptor beta chains listed next were all sequenced from one sample in a study of CXCR3-negative and CXCR3-positive naive CD8 T cells. These TCRs' antigens remain unknown. Study-level points and caveats: CXCR3-positive naive cells had TRB CDR3s that were more hydrophobic than CXCR3-negative naive cells had.

With UMI labels, 5' RACE was used to prepare the TRB cDNA libraries. TCRdb re-called the 5' RACE reads, yielding one record per CDR3 amino acid sequence without DNA. Its clone listing holds about 90,000 distinct CDR3 sequences. Sample: naive CXCR3+ CD8+ T cells from blood. The subset here: CD45RO-CCR7+CD27+CD95- naive CD8+ T cells expressing CXCR3 (TNR3+). The receptors originated from a human donor in good health. Some clones in this sample may be carry-over from other donors' samples.

The gene calls are TRBV4-3 and TRBJ1-1. Germline assignment: CDR1 LGHNA and CDR2 YSLEER. CDR3 length equals 14 residues. CDR3 region: CASSPTVLNTEAFF.

This chain connects TRBV14 to TRBJ2-7; TCRdb returns TRBD1, unconfirmable since there is no DNA. The CDR3 is 14 amino acids. CDR1 is SGHDN, CDR2 FVKESK, per germline. The CDR3 sequence is CASSDRGPFYEQYF.

V and J are TRBV12-3 or TRBV12-4 and TRBJ1-5; TCRdb's D gene call, TRBD1, goes unchecked for lack of DNA. There are 13 residues in the CDR3. CDR3 region: CASRGGGNQPQHF.

This chain links TRBV2 with TRBJ2-1; TCRdb selects TRBD1, and the lack of DNA leaves this call unchecked. The CDR3 has 13 amino acids. CDR1 SNHLY and CDR2 FYNNEI come from the germline V gene. CDR3 in amino acids: CASRTGGNNEQFF.

V and J are TRBV12-3 or TRBV12-4 and TRBJ1-6; the D call of TRBD1 rests on TCRdb alone, since no DNA is present to check it. The CDR3 is 14 amino acids. CDR3 loop: CASSWDRANSPLHF.

The gene calls are TRBV6-1 and TRBJ2-1; TCRdb names TRBD1, which stays unverified in the absence of DNA. Looked up from germline, CDR1 is MNHNS and CDR2 is SASEGT. The CDR3 consists of 15 residues. The CDR3 reads CASSDRTGEYNEQFF.

The chain uses TRBV30 and TRBJ2-1; lacking DNA, the TRBD2 call made by TCRdb goes unchecked. The CDR3 covers 13 residues. Per the germline V gene, CDR1 is GTSNPN and CDR2 is SVGIG (reference sequence). Here the CDR3 reads CAWTASSYNEQFF.

V is TRBV27 and J is TRBJ1-1; TCRdb names TRBD1, which stays unverified in the absence of DNA. Germline V CDR1 and CDR2: MNHEY, SMNVEV (reference sequence). This CDR3 spans 14 amino acids. CDR3 in amino acids: CASSWGVGKTEAFF.

This CDR3 reads CASSQVIPSETQYF. V and J are TRBV28 and TRBJ2-5; the TCRdb D gene call, TRBD1, has no DNA to confirm it. Germline V gene data show CDR1 as MDHEN and CDR2 as SYDVKM. The CDR3 runs to 14 residues.

The chain employs TRBV29-1 and TRBJ1-2; TCRdb names TRBD1, which stays unverified in the absence of DNA. CDR3 size: 14 residues. CDR1 and CDR2 from the germline V gene are SQVTM and ANQGSEA. CDR3 in amino acids: CSVDGTGDPYGYTF.

The rearrangement uses TRBV28 and TRBJ2-2. The CDR3 contains 16 residues. The V gene's germline CDR1 is MDHEN and CDR2 SYDVKM. The CDR3 spells CASSFFGSSDTGELFF.

The chain carries TRBV9 and TRBJ2-1; checking the TCRdb D call of TRBD2 is not possible without DNA. CDR3 length: 19 amino acids. Germline CDR1 reads SGDLS; CDR2 reads YYNGEE. The CDR3 sequence: CASSALLLAGARVPNEQFF.

V gene TRBV14 combines with J gene TRBJ2-1. This CDR3 region has 16 residues. Germline-derived CDR1 and CDR2 are SGHDN and FVKESK. This CDR3 is CASSPLSGPSYNEQFF.

The V gene is TRBV12-3 or TRBV12-4, the J gene TRBJ1-4. CDR3 size: 12 residues. CDR3 residues: CASSLLGEKLFF.

The chain employs TRBV7-6 and TRBJ1-3; TCRdb's assignment of TRBD1 cannot be checked, as there is no DNA. Germline-derived CDR1 and CDR2 are SGHVS and FNYEAQ. The CDR3 is 17 amino acids. CDR3 residues: CASSLADGLRDLDTIYF.

V gene TRBV29-1 combines with J gene TRBJ2-3. The CDR3 extends over 13 amino acids. Germline values: CDR1 SQVTM, CDR2 ANQGSEA. The CDR3 is CSVEGGDTDTQYF.

This rearrangement joins TRBV7-6 to TRBJ2-2. CDR1 and CDR2 from the germline V gene are SGHVS and FNYEAQ. There are 13 residues in the CDR3. This CDR3 reads CASSFAGTGELFF.

This chain connects TRBV28 to TRBJ2-7; TCRdb outputs TRBD1, but without DNA this stays unchecked. CDR1 and CDR2 (germline): MDHEN, SYDVKM. The CDR3 totals 12 residues. The CDR3 spells CASSGSAWEQYF.

The rearrangement links TRBV28 to TRBJ1-1; the D call from TCRdb, TRBD1, cannot be confirmed without DNA. CDR1 is MDHEN, CDR2 SYDVKM, per germline. This CDR3 contains 11 residues. This CDR3 reads CASSLWGQAFF.

The chain has TRBV28 and TRBJ2-2; TCRdb's D call, TRBD1, is unchecked because there is no DNA. This CDR3 is built from 16 residues. Germline CDR1 MDHEN, CDR2 SYDVKM. CDR3 sequence reads: CASSPRDRTNTGELFF. Variable domain in full (rest from reference TRBV28 and TRBJ2-2): DVKVTQSSRYLVKRTGEKVFLECVQDMDHENMFWYRQDPGLGLRLIYFSYDVKMKEKGDIPEGYSVSREKKERFSLILESASTNQTSMYLCASSPRDRTNTGELFFGEGSRLTVL.

The chain recombines TRBV27 with TRBJ1-1. Germline V gives CDR1 MNHEY, CDR2 SMNVEV (reference sequence). The CDR3 contains 14 residues. This CDR3 is CASSLTGSRTEAFF.

This rearrangement joins TRBV14 to TRBJ1-2; without DNA, the TCRdb call of TRBD1 cannot be checked. The CDR3 has 14 amino acids. Germline CDR1 and CDR2: SGHDN and FVKESK. The CDR3 sequence is CASSAGQDYRRWTF.

This sequence joins TRBV6-2 or TRBV6-3 and TRBJ1-6; TCRdb indicates TRBD1, and absent DNA this call remains unverified. From germline, CDR1 is MNHEY and CDR2 SVGEGT. The CDR3 length is 16 residues. CDR3 in amino acids: CASSSPGQGDNSPLHF.

This chain joins TRBV12-3 or TRBV12-4 and TRBJ1-2; with no DNA, the TCRdb D assignment of TRBD1 cannot be verified. The CDR3 sequence is 14 residues long. Here the CDR3 reads CASSPPDSGNGYTF.

The V gene is TRBV5-1, the J gene TRBJ2-2. CDR1 and CDR2 from the germline V gene are SGHRS and YFSETQ. The CDR3 is made up of 15 amino acids. The chain's CDR3 is CASSYNRLNPGELFF. The entire variable domain, with the rest obtained from reference TRBV5-1 and TRBJ2-2, is as follows: KAGVTQTPRYLIKTRGQQVTLSCSPISGHRSVSWYQQTPGQGLQFLFEYFSETQRNKGNFPGRFSGRQFSNSRSEMNVSTLELGDSALYLCASSYNRLNPGELFFGEGSRLTVL.

The V gene is TRBV4-2, the J gene TRBJ2-3; TCRdb calls TRBD1, which cannot be checked without DNA. The germline V gene encodes CDR1 LGHNA and CDR2 YNFKEQ. The CDR3 sequence is 15 residues long. CDR3 region: CASKTGGGDADTQYF.

V gene TRBV6-5 combines with J gene TRBJ2-2; without DNA, the TCRdb call of TRBD2 cannot be checked. Germline V CDR1 and CDR2: MNHEY, SVGAGI. The CDR3 has 11 amino acids. The CDR3 loop reads CAVGLAGELFF.

The chain combines TRBV7-3 with TRBJ1-1; lacking DNA, the TRBD1 call made by TCRdb goes unchecked. The CDR3 loop spans 14 amino acids. Germline V lookup: CDR1 SGHTA, CDR2 FQGTGA. The CDR3 protein is CASSLNSGPTEAFF.